The 24 T cell receptor beta chains reported below all come from one sample, sequenced in a study of blood T cell dynamics during melanoma immunotherapy. Time point specified: pre-treatment baseline. TCRdb keeps only in-frame clones here, not all; method: immunoSEQ multiplex PCR. The table has about 11,000 clones, approximately 84% seen once. This material consisted of blood, taken from a patient treated with checkpoint blockade. These receptor sequences come from a human donor with melanoma.

The CDR3 region has the DNA TGTGCCCGATCCGGACAGGGGGCGCGAGAGACCCAGTACTTC. Translated, it gives CARSGQGARETQYF. V and J are TRBV30 and TRBJ2-5; the match to TRBD1 covers 11 bases. The CDR3 extends over 14 amino acids. Germline assignment: CDR1 GTSNPN and CDR2 SVGIG (reference sequence). V lost 8 bases and J lost 4; bases outside the gene matches: 9.

The count of this clone is one. The chain has TRBV7-2 and TRBJ2-1; 8 nucleotides align to TRBD2. The CDR3 totals 16 residues. Per the germline V gene, CDR1 is SGHTA and CDR2 is FQGNSA. The V and J ends lost 1 base and 7 bases, in that order; junction bases with no gene match: 9. The CDR3 here is CASSLDVGGGINEQFF. The CDR3 DNA sequence: TGTGCCAGCAGCTTAGACGTCGGCGGGGGGATTAATGAGCAGTTCTTC.

The count of this clone is one. This chain joins TRBV6-5 and TRBJ2-5; 9 positions match TRBD1. V trimming: 5 bases; J trimming: 4 bases; junction bases outside the gene matches: 5. Per germline, CDR1 MNHEY and CDR2 SVGAGI. This CDR3 is built from 14 residues. The CDR3 loop reads CASSGQGRRETQYF. In DNA form, the CDR3 reads TGTGCCAGCAGTGGACAGGGGAGGCGAGAGACCCAGTACTTC.

This clone occurred a few times. The rearrangement joins TRBV5-4 to TRBJ2-1, with 8 bases that match TRBD2. Germline V gene data show CDR1 as SGHNT and CDR2 as YYREEE (reference sequence). V dropped 0 bases and J dropped 4; count of bases not matched to a gene: 3. The CDR3 consists of 15 residues. The CDR3 DNA is TGTGCCAGCAGCTTGGTAGCGGGGCCTTACAATGAGCAGTTCTTC. It translates to CASSLVAGPYNEQFF. Together with reference TRBV5-4 and TRBJ2-1, the CDR3 gives the full variable domain: ETGVTQSPTHLIKTRGQQVTLRCSSQSGHNTVSWYQQALGQGPQFIFQYYREEENGRGNFPPRFSGLQFPNYSSELNVNALELDDSALYLCASSLVAGPYNEQFFGPGTRLTVL.

CDR3 in amino acids: CAWDESGNTIYF. The CDR3 DNA sequence: TGTGCCTGGGATGAATCGGGAAACACCATATATTTT. The chain combines TRBV30 with TRBJ1-3; D gene unclear. Trimming pared 5 bases from V and 4 bases from J, leaving 9 bases between. The CDR3 contains 12 residues. Germline V gene lookup returns CDR1 GTSNPN and CDR2 SVGIG (reference sequence).

The rearrangement links TRBV6-4 to TRBJ2-3; the match to TRBD2 covers 8 bases. Germline values: CDR1 MRHNA, CDR2 SNTAGT. The CDR3 runs to 15 residues. The J segment lost 2 bases and the V segment lost 2 bases, leaving 3 bases of the junction unmatched. CDR3 DNA sequence: TGTGCCAGCAGTGACGGCGGGGGGAACACAGATACGCAGTATTTT. Translation gives CASSDGGGNTDTQYF.

The rearrangement joins TRBV6-1 to TRBJ1-5, with 8 bases fitting TRBD1. With V trimmed by 2 bases and J by 4 bases, 7 bases remained unmatched. The germline V gene has CDR1 MNHNS and CDR2 SASEGT. The CDR3 length is 16 residues. The CDR3 loop reads CASSERFRGQNQPQHF. DNA of the CDR3: TGTGCCAGCAGTGAACGTTTCAGGGGGCAAAATCAGCCCCAGCATTTT.

This clone rates as large. This chain uses TRBV11-2 with TRBJ2-5; a possible D gene is TRBD2 (6 bases). V lost 3 bases, J lost 5 bases, and 16 bases lay in between. The germline V gene encodes CDR1 SGHAT and CDR2 FQNNGV. The CDR3 consists of 15 residues. CDR3: CASSFGTPEEETQYF. In DNA form, the CDR3 reads TGTGCCAGCAGCTTCGGGACTCCGGAGGAGGAGACCCAGTACTTC.

This chain uses TRBV6-1 with TRBJ2-1; 9 bases are a match to TRBD2. The J segment lost 5 bases and the V segment lost 6 bases, leaving 5 bases of the junction unmatched. Germline values: CDR1 MNHNS, CDR2 SASEGT. CDR3 size: 14 residues. Here the CDR3 reads CASSLAGTHNEQFF. The CDR3 bases are TGTGCCAGCAGCCTAGCGGGGACCCACAATGAGCAGTTCTTC.

The V and J genes are TRBV19 and TRBJ1-1; unclear D gene. Between the trimmed V and J ends, which lost 2 bases and 5 bases, there was a span of 9 bases. There are 13 residues in the CDR3. Germline CDR1 reads LNHDA; CDR2 reads SQIVND (reference sequence). CDR3 loop: CASSIRQQTEAFF. DNA of the CDR3: TGTGCCAGTAGTATACGTCAACAAACTGAAGCTTTCTTT. Supplemented by reference TRBV19 and TRBJ1-1, the full variable domain reads DGGITQSPKYLFRKEGQNVTLSCEQNLNHDAMYWYRQDPGQGLRLIYYSQIVNDFQKGDIAEGYSVSREKKESFPLTVTSAQKNPTAFYLCASSIRQQTEAFFGQGTRLTVV.

The chain is built from TRBV9 and TRBJ1-2; 9 bases fit TRBD1. J gave up 5 bases and V 0 bases, and 8 bases lay outside the gene matches. This CDR3 has 16 amino acids. Germline CDR1 reads SGDLS; CDR2 reads YYNGEE. The CDR3: CASSVAHTGGLYGYTF. The CDR3 DNA is TGTGCCAGCAGCGTAGCTCATACAGGGGGCCTATATGGCTACACCTTC.

The chain has TRBV9 and TRBJ2-5; D might be TRBD1 (7 bases). Trimming took 4 bases from V and 7 from J, leaving 8 bases between them. This CDR3 spans 11 amino acids. Germline V gene data show CDR1 as SGDLS and CDR2 as YYNGEE. In DNA form, the CDR3 reads TGTGCCAGCAGCCAGGGGGGGACCCAGTACTTC. Amino acids: CASSQGGTQYF.

V gene TRBV30 combines with J gene TRBJ2-7; TRBD2 matches 9 bases. The CDR3 has 14 amino acids. V lost 2 bases and J lost 7; bases outside the gene matches: 9. Per the germline V gene, CDR1 is GTSNPN and CDR2 is SVGIG (reference sequence). CDR3 in DNA: TGTGCCTGGAGTCCGGGACTAGCCCAGGGGGAGCAGTACTTC. The encoded protein is CAWSPGLAQGEQYF.

The gene calls are TRBV7-2 and TRBJ2-5; 7 positions match TRBD2. The germline CDR1 and CDR2 sequences are SGHTA and FQGNSA. V shed 0 bases and J 4 bases; nucleotides not matched to a gene: 17. The CDR3 extends over 19 amino acids. The CDR3 loop is CASSLASARGKGLRETQYF. CDR3 DNA: TGTGCCAGCAGCTTAGCGTCCGCGCGGGGGAAAGGGTTAAGAGAGACCCAGTACTTC.

The chain links TRBV6-1 to TRBJ2-2, with D uncertain. CDR1 is MNHNS, CDR2 SASEGT, per germline. Trimming left V 3 bases short and J 4 bases short, with 6 bases between. This CDR3 is 13 amino acids long. Written as DNA, the CDR3 is TGTGCCAGCAGTGATCTTCTCACCGGGGAGCTGTTTTTT. It yields the protein CASSDLLTGELFF.

The V call is TRBV9, the J call TRBJ1-2, with 7 bases that match TRBD1. CDR1 is SGDLS, CDR2 YYNGEE, per germline. V dropped 3 bases and J dropped 4; count of bases not matched to a gene: 9. This CDR3 spans 15 amino acids. CDR3 DNA sequence: TGTGCCAGCAGCGCGACAGGGAATCTGGGCTATGGCTACACCTTC. This gives the protein CASSATGNLGYGYTF. The whole variable domain, filled in from reference TRBV9 and TRBJ1-2, reads DSGVTQTPKHLITATGQRVTLRCSPRSGDLSVYWYQQSLDQGLQFLIQYYNGEERAKGNILERFSAQQFPDLHSELNLSSLELGDSALYFCASSATGNLGYGYTFGSGTRLTVV.

V is TRBV25-1 and J is TRBJ2-5, with D tentatively TRBD2 (6 bases). This CDR3 spans 16 amino acids. Germline CDR1 and CDR2: MGHDK and SYGVNS. Trimming shortened V by 4 bases and J by 5 bases, and 20 bases separated the two germline ends. The CDR3 reads CASSVGTSRFRETQYF. CDR3 sequence (DNA): TGTGCCAGCAGTGTAGGAACTAGCAGATTCAGGGAGACCCAGTACTTC. Full variable domain (remainder filled in from reference TRBV25-1 and TRBJ2-5): EADIYQTPRYLVIGTGKKITLECSQTMGHDKMYWYQQDPGMELHLIHYSYGVNSTEKGDLSSESTVSRIRTEHFPLTLESARPSHTSQYLCASSVGTSRFRETQYFGPGTRLLVL.

The J gene is TRBJ2-1, the V gene TRBV7-9; perhaps TRBD1 as D (6 bases). V lost 7 bases and J lost 10, with 11 bases in between. Germline CDR1 reads SEHNR; CDR2 reads FQNEAQ (reference sequence). CDR3 length: 11 residues. The CDR3 sequence: CASKEGQEQFF. CDR3 bases: TGTGCCAGCAAGGAAGGACAGGAGCAGTTCTTC.

In nucleotides, the CDR3 is TGTGCCAGTAGTATGCTACCATTAGGTGCAGCTTTCTTT. Its translation: CASSMLPLGAAFF. This chain connects TRBV19 to TRBJ1-1; D gene ambiguous. CDR1 is LNHDA and CDR2 is SQIVND in the germline V gene (reference sequence). The V gene lost 3 bases and the J gene lost 10 bases, with 15 bases spanning the gap. CDR3 length: 13 amino acids.

A single count supports this clone. The chain carries TRBV4-3 and TRBJ2-2, with 7 bases that match TRBD2. J was trimmed by 5 bases and V by 1 base; bases with no gene match: 10. CDR1 is LGHNA and CDR2 is YSLEER in the germline V gene. CDR3 length equals 17 residues. In DNA, the CDR3 is TGCGCCAGCAGCCAAGGATCCCTCGCGGGGGAGACCGGGGAGCTGTTTTTT. It encodes CASSQGSLAGETGELFF.

V is TRBV4-1 and J is TRBJ2-5; 9 positions match TRBD2. The germline V gene encodes CDR1 MGHRA and CDR2 YSYEKL. CDR3 size: 16 residues. The junction had 4 bases not matched to a gene; V was cut back by 0 bases and J by 2 bases. This CDR3 is CASSQELRGGQETQYF. CDR3 coding DNA: TGCGCCAGCAGCCAAGAGCTGCGGGGGGGTCAAGAGACCCAGTACTTC.

The V and J genes are TRBV10-3 and TRBJ1-4; the match to TRBD1 covers 7 bases. V shed 4 bases and J 8 bases; nucleotides not matched to a gene: 10. The V gene's germline CDR1 is ENHRY and CDR2 SYGVKD. The CDR3 contains 15 residues. CDR3 DNA: TGTGCCATCAGTGCCCAACAGGGGCGCCAGGAAAAACTGTTTTTT. The encoded protein is CAISAQQGRQEKLFF.

The rearrangement links TRBV12-5 to TRBJ2-6; D remains unclear. The germline V gene encodes CDR1 LGHNT and CDR2 FRNRAP. CDR3 length: 14 amino acids. The ends were cut back, 6 bases at V and 0 bases at J, with 6 bases in the middle. Here the CDR3 DNA reads TGTGCTAGTGGGGGAATCTCTGGGGCCAACGTCCTGACTTTC. It specifies CASGGISGANVLTF.

With respect to this clone: The junction and the germline gene differ at one end; a read error may be behind it. The chain links TRBV5-8 to TRBJ2-7, with 7 positions matching TRBD2. The CDR3 length is 17 residues. Looked up from germline, CDR1 is SGHTS and CDR2 is YDEGEE. CDR3 nucleotides: TGCGCCAGCAGCCAGGATGGAGCCGGGAGGCGTCCCGGCGAGCAGTACTTC. Residues: CASSQDGAGRRPGEQYF.